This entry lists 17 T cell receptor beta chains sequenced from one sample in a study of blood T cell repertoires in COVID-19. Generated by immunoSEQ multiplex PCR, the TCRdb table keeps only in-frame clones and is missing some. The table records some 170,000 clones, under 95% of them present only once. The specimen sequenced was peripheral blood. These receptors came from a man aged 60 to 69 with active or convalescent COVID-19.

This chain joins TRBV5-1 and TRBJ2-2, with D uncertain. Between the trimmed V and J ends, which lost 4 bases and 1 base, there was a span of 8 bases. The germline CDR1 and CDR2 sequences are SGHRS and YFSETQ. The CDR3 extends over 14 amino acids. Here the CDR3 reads CASSQTRNTGELFF. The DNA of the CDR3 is TGCGCCAGCAGCCAGACTCGGAACACCGGGGAGCTGTTTTTT.

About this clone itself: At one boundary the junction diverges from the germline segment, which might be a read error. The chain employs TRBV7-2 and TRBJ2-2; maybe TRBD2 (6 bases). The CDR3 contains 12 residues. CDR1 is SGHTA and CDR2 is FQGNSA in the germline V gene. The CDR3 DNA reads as TGTGCCAGCAGCTTGGGACTCAGGGAGTTGTTTTTT. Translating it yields CASSLGLRELFF.

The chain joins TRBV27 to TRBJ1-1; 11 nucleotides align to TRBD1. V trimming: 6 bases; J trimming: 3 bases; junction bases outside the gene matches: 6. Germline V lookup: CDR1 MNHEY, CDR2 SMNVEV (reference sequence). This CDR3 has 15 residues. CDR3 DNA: TGTGCCAGCAGGAGGGACAGGGGGAGGGACACTGAAGCTTTCTTT. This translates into CASRRDRGRDTEAFF.

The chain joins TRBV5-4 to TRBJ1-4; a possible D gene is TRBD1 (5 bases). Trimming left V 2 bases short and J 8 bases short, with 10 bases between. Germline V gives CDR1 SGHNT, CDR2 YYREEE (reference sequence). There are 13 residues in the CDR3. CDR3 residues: CASSLGWGEKLFF. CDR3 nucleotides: TGTGCCAGCAGCTTAGGATGGGGCGAAAAACTGTTTTTT.

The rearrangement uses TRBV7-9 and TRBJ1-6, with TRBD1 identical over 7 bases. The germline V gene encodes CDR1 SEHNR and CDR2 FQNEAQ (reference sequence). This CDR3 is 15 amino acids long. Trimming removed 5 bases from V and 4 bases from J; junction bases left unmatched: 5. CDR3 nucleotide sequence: TGTGCCAGCAGCCGCGGGACAGTGTATAATTCACCCCTCCACTTT. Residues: CASSRGTVYNSPLHF.

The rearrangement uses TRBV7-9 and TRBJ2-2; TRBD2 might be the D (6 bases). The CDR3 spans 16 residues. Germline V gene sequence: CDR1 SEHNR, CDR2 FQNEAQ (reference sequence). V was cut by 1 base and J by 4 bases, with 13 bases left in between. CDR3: CASSLDPVGGTGELFF. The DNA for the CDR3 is TGTGCCAGCAGCTTAGATCCAGTCGGGGGCACCGGGGAGCTGTTTTTT.

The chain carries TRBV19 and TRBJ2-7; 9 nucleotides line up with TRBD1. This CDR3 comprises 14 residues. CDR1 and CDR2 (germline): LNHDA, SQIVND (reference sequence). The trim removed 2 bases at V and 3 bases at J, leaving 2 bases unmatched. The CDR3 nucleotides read TGTGCCAGTAGTATATCGGACAGGGGCTACGAGCAGTACTTC. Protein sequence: CASSISDRGYEQYF.

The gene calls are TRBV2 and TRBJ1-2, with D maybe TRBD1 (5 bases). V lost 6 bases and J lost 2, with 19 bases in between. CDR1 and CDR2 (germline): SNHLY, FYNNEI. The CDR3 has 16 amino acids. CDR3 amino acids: CASSSDLQGLNYGYTF. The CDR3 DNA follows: TGTGCCAGCAGCAGTGACCTCCAGGGTTTAAACTATGGCTACACCTTC.

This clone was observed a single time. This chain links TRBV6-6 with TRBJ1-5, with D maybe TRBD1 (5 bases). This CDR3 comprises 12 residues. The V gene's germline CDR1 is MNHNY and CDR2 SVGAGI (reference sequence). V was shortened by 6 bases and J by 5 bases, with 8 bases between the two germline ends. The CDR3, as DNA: TGTGCCAGCAGGGGAGGGGATCAGCCCCAGCATTTT. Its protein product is CASRGGDQPQHF.

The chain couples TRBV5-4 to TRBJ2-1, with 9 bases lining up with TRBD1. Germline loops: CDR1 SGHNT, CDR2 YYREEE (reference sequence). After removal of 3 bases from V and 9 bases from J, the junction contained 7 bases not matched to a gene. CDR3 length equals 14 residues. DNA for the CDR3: TGTGCCAGCAGCTCGGGGACAGGGATTAGTGAGCAGTTCTTC. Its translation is CASSSGTGISEQFF.

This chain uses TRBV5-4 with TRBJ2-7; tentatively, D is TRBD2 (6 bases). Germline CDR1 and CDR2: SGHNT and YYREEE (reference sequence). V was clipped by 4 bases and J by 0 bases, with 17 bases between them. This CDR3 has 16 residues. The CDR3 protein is CASSQDPGLSSYEQYF. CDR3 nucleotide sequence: TGTGCCAGCAGCCAAGATCCGGGACTGAGCTCCTACGAGCAGTACTTC.

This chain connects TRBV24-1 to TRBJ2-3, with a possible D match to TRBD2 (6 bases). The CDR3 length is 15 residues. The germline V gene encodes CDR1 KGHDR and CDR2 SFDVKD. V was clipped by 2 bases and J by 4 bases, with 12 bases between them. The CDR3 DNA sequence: TGTGCCACCAGTGATTCGACTAGGTTCTCAGATACGCAGTATTTT. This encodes CATSDSTRFSDTQYF.

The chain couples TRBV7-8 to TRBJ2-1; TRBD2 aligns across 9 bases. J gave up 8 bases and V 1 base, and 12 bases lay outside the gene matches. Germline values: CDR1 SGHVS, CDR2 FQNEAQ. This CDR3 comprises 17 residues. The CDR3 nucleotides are TGTGCCAGCAGCTTAGAAGGGGCTAGCGGGGTCTTGGATGAGCAGTTCTTC. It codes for CASSLEGASGVLDEQFF.

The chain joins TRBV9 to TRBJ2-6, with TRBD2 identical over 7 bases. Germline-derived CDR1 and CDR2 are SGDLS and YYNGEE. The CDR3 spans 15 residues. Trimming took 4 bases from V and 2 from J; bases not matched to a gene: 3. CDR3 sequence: CASSSSGAGANVLTF. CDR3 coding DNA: TGTGCCAGCAGCTCGAGCGGGGCTGGGGCCAACGTCCTGACTTTC.

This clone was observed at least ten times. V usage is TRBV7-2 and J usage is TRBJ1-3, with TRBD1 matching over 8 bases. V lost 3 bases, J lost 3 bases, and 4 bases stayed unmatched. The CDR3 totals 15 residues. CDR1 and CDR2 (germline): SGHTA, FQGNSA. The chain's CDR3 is CASSFGQGSGNTIYF. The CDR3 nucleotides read TGTGCCAGCAGCTTCGGACAGGGTAGTGGAAACACCATATATTTT.

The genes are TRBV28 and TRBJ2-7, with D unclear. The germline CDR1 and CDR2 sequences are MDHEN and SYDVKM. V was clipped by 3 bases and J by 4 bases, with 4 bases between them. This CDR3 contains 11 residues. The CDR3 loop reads CASSFLYEQYF. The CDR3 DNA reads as TGTGCCAGCAGTTTCTTGTACGAGCAGTACTTC.

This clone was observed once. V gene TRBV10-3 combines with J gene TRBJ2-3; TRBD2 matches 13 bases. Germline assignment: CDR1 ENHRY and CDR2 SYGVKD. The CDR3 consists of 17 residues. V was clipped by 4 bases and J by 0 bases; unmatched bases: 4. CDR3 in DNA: TGTGCCATCAGTGCGGGACTAGCGGGAACTAGCACAGATACGCAGTATTTT. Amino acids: CAISAGLAGTSTDTQYF.